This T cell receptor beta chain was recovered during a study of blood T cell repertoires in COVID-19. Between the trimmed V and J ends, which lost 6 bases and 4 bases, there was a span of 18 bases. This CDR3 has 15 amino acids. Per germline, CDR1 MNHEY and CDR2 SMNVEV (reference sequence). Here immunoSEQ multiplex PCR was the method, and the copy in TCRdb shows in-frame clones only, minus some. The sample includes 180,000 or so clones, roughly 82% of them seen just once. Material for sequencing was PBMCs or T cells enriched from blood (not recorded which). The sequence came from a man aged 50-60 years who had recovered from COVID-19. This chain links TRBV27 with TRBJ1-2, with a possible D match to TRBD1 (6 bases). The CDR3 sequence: CASRSQGRELYGYTF. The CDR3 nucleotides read TGTGCCAGCAGATCACAGGGTAGGGAACTCTATGGCTACACCTTC.